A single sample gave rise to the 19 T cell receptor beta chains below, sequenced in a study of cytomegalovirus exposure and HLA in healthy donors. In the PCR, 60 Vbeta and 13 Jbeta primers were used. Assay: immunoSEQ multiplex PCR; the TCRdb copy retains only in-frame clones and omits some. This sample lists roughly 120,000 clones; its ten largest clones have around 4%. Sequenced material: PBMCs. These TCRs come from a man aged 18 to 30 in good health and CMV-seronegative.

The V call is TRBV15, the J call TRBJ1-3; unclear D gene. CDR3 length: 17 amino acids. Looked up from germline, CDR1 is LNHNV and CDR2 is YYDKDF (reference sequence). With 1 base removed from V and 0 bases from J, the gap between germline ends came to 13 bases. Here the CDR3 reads CATSRGGGKNSGNTIYF. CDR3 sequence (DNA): TGTGCCACCAGCAGAGGAGGCGGAAAAAACTCTGGAAACACCATATATTTT.

The CDR3 region is CASSLRAGGVTDTQYF. The DNA of the CDR3 is TGCGCCAGCAGCTTGAGAGCGGGAGGGGTGACAGATACGCAGTATTTT. This chain connects TRBV5-1 to TRBJ2-3, with 10 bases that match TRBD2. Trimming took 1 base from V and 3 from J; bases not matched to a gene: 5. The CDR3 extends over 16 amino acids. Looked up from germline, CDR1 is SGHRS and CDR2 is YFSETQ.

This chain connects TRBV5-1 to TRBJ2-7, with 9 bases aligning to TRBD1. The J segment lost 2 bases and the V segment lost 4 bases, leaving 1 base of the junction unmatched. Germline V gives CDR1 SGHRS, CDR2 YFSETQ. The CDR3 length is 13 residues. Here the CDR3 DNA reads TGCGCCAGCAGCCGGGACAGGGCCTACGAGCAGTACTTC. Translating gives CASSRDRAYEQYF.

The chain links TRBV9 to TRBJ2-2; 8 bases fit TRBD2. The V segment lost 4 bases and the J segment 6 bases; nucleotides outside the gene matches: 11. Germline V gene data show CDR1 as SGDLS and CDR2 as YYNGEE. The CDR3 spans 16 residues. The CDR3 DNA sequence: TGTGCCAGCAGCCCCCAATCCGGGACTAGTGCCGGGGAGCTGTTTTTT. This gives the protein CASSPQSGTSAGELFF. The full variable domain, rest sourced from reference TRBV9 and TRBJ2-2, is DSGVTQTPKHLITATGQRVTLRCSPRSGDLSVYWYQQSLDQGLQFLIQYYNGEERAKGNILERFSAQQFPDLHSELNLSSLELGDSALYFCASSPQSGTSAGELFFGEGSRLTVL.

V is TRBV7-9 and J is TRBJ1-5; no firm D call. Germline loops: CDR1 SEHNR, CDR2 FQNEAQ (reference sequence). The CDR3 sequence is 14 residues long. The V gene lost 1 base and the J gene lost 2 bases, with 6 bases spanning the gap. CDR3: CASSLGSGNQPQHF. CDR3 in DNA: TGTGCCAGCAGCTTAGGCAGCGGCAATCAGCCCCAGCATTTT.

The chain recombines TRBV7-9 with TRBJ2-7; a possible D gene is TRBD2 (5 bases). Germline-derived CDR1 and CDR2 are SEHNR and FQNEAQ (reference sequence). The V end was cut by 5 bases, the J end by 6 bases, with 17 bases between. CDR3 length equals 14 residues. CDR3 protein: CASSPPGSNGEQYF. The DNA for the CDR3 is TGTGCCAGCAGCCCCCCGGGGTCTAACGGCGAGCAGTACTTC. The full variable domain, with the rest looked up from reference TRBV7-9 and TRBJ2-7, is DTGVSQNPRHKITKRGQNVTFRCDPISEHNRLYWYRQTLGQGPEFLTYFQNEAQLEKSRLLSDRFSAERPKGSFSTLEIQRTEQGDSAMYLCASSPPGSNGEQYFGPGTRLTVT.

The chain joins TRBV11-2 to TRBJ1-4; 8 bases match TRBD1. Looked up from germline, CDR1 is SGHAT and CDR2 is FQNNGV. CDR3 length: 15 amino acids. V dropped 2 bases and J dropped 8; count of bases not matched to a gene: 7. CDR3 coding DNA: TGTGCCAGCAGCTTAACGGGGACAGGCGGGGAAAAACTGTTTTTT. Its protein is CASSLTGTGGEKLFF.

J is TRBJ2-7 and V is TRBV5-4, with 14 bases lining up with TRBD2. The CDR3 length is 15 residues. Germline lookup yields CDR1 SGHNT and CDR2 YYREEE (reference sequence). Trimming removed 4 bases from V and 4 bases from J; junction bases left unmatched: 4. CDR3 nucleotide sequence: TGTGCCAGCAGCCTGGGACTAGCGGGAGTTTACGAGCAGTACTTC. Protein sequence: CASSLGLAGVYEQYF.

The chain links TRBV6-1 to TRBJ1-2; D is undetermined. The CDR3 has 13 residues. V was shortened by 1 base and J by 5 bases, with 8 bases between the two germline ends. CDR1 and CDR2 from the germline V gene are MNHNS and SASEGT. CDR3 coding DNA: TGTGCCAGCAGTGAAGGCAATACTTATGGCTACACCTTC. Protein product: CASSEGNTYGYTF.

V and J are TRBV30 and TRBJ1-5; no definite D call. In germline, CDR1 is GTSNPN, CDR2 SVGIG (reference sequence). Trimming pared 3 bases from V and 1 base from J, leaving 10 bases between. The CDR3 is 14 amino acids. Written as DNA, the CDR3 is TGTGCCTGGAGGGCGGGTGCAAGCAATCAGCCCCAGCATTTT. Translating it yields CAWRAGASNQPQHF.

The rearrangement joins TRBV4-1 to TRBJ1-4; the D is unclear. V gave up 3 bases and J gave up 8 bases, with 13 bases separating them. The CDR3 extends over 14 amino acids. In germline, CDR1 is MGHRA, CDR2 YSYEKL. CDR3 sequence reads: CASSQRLLEEKLFF. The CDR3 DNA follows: TGCGCCAGCAGCCAGCGACTCCTGGAGGAAAAACTGTTTTTT.

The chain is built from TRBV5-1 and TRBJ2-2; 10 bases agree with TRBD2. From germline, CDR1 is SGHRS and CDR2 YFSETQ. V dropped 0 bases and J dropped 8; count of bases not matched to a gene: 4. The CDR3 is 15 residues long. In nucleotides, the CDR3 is TGCGCCAGCAGCTTGGCTCCTAGCGGGGGAGGGGAGCTGTTTTTT. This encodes CASSLAPSGGGELFF.

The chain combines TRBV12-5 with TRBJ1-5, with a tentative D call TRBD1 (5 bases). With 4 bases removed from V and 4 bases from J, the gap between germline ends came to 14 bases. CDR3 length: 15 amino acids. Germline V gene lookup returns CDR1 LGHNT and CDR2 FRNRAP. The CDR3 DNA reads TGTGCTAGTGGTTCGGGACTGGTCGGGAATCAGCCCCAGCATTTT. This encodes CASGSGLVGNQPQHF.

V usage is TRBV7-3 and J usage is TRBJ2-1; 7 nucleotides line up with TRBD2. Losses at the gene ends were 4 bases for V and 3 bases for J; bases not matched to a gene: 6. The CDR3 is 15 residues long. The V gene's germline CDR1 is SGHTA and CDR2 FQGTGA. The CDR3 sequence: CASSYTSAIYNEQFF. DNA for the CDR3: TGTGCCAGCAGCTATACTAGCGCGATCTACAATGAGCAGTTCTTC.

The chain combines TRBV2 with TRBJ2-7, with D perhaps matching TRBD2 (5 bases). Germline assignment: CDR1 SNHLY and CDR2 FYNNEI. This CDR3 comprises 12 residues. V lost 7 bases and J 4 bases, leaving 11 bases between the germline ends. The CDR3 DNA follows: TGTGCCAGCACGGGGATTTGGTACGAGCAGTACTTC. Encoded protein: CASTGIWYEQYF.

For the CDR3, the DNA is TGTGCCAGCAGATCAGGACAGAGGGTTACCGGGGAGCTGTTTTTT. Amino acid sequence: CASRSGQRVTGELFF. The V and J genes are TRBV6-5 and TRBJ2-2, with D maybe TRBD1 (6 bases). The CDR3 covers 15 residues. Trimming shortened V by 6 bases and J by 5 bases, and 16 bases separated the two germline ends. Germline V gives CDR1 MNHEY, CDR2 SVGAGI.

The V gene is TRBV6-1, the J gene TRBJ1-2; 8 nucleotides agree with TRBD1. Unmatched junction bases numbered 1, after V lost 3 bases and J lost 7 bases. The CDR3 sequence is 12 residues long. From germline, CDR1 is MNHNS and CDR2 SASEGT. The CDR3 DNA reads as TGTGCCAGCAGTGAGGACAGGGTTGGCTACACCTTC. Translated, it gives CASSEDRVGYTF.

The CDR3 reads CASSLGPGTGFGEQYF. DNA of the CDR3: TGTGCCAGCAGCTTGGGGCCCGGGACAGGGTTTGGCGAGCAGTACTTC. The chain links TRBV5-4 to TRBJ2-7; 9 bases line up with TRBD1. The CDR3 sequence is 16 residues long. The V gene end was trimmed by 0 bases and the J gene end by 6 bases; junction bases not matched to a gene: 10. The germline V gene encodes CDR1 SGHNT and CDR2 YYREEE (reference sequence).

CDR3 sequence (DNA): TGTGCCAGCAGCTTGCCAGGGGAGAACACTGAAGCTTTCTTT. It encodes CASSLPGENTEAFF. The chain links TRBV7-9 to TRBJ1-1, with D possibly TRBD1 on 6 matching bases. The germline gives CDR1 SEHNR, CDR2 FQNEAQ (reference sequence). The length of the CDR3 is 14 residues. V was shortened by 3 bases and J by 1 base, with 9 bases between the two germline ends. The variable domain in full, with the rest retrieved from reference TRBV7-9 and TRBJ1-1, is DTGVSQNPRHKITKRGQNVTFRCDPISEHNRLYWYRQTLGQGPEFLTYFQNEAQLEKSRLLSDRFSAERPKGSFSTLEIQRTEQGDSAMYLCASSLPGENTEAFFGQGTRLTVV.